The rows below give T cell receptor beta chains drawn from one sample of a study of cytomegalovirus exposure and HLA in healthy donors. Sequenced by immunoSEQ multiplex PCR; TCRdb stores in-frame clones only, minus some. Of approximately 170,000 clones detected, roughly 80% appear once; the ten largest clones hold 1.3%. The specimen was PBMCs. These receptors all come from a man over 45 in good health and CMV-seropositive. The CDR3 runs from the conserved cysteine through the conserved F or W. The D gene is left open where the match is weak. Some rows have no size entry. The others give once, few or many, or a class for an expanded clone.

d_gene | j_gene | abundance | v_gene | CDR3nt | CDR3aa
. | TRBJ1-1 | . | TRBV29-1 | TGCAGCGTTGTAAGCGGGCCCACTGAAGCTTTCTTT | CSVVSGPTEAFF
TRBD1 | TRBJ2-5 | once | TRBV5-1 | TGCGCCAGCAGGGTCGACAGGGAAGAGACCCAGTACTTC | CASRVDREETQYF
TRBD2 | TRBJ2-1 | . | TRBV29-1 | TGCAGCGTTATGTCCCTAGCGGGAGGCTCCTACAATGAGCAGTTCTTC | CSVMSLAGGSYNEQFF
. | TRBJ1-1 | . | TRBV7-3 | TGTACCAGCAGCTTGGGGGGAGCGAACACTGAAGCTTTCTTT | CTSSLGGANTEAFF
TRBD2 | TRBJ2-7 | . | TRBV2 | TGTGCCAGCAGCAGCGGGAGCGGGTCGTACGAGCAGTACTTC | CASSSGSGSYEQYF
. | TRBJ2-2 | . | TRBV5-4 | TGTGCCAGCAGCCTGGGAGACTGGGGCGACGGGGAGCTGTTTTTT | CASSLGDWGDGELFF
. | TRBJ2-2 | . | TRBV27 | TGTGCCAGCAGTTTATACCCCCCGGTCACCGGGGAGCTGTTTTTT | CASSLYPPVTGELFF
TRBD2 | TRBJ2-1 | . | TRBV30 | TGTGCCTATAACAGCGGGAGGGCCGGGCATGAGCAGTTCTTC | CAYNSGRAGHEQFF
. | TRBJ2-3 | . | TRBV19 | TGTGCCAGTACCAGGAGGGCTCTAGATAGGAGCACAGATACGCAGTATTTT | CASTRRALDRSTDTQYF
TRBD1 | TRBJ2-7 | . | TRBV15 | TGTGCCACCAGCGCCCGGGACAGGGTGGCCTACGAGCAGTACTTC | CATSARDRVAYEQYF
TRBD2 | TRBJ2-3 | . | TRBV6-1 | TGTGCCAGCAGTGAGACTAGCGGGGGGGCAGATACGCAGTATTTT | CASSETSGGADTQYF
TRBD1 | TRBJ2-7 | . | TRBV28 | TGTGCCAGCAGCCTGACAGGGTTCGAGCAGCACTTC | CASSLTGFEQHF
. | TRBJ2-2 | . | TRBV6-4 | TGTGCCAGCAGTGACTCTAGGGGGGGAACCGGGGAGCTGTTTTTT | CASSDSRGGTGELFF
TRBD1 | TRBJ1-4 | . | TRBV15 | TGTGCCACCAGCAGAGATCTCCAGGACAGGGGAACTAATGAAAAACTGTTTTTT | CATSRDLQDRGTNEKLFF
TRBD2 | TRBJ2-5 | . | TRBV6-1 | TGCGCAGGAAGGGCGGGGGGCTCTCAAGAGACCCAGTACTTC | CAGRAGGSQETQYF
. | TRBJ1-1 | . | TRBV5-1 | TGCGCCAGCAGCTTGGACGGGTTGAACACTGAAGCTTTCTTT | CASSLDGLNTEAFF
TRBD2 | TRBJ2-3 | few | TRBV13 | TGTGCCAGCAGCTTAGGGCTAGCGGGCCGTTCTAGCACAGATACGCAGTATTTT | CASSLGLAGRSSTDTQYF
. | TRBJ1-3 | . | TRBV4-1 | TGCGCCAGCAGCCAAGATCCTGCCAGGGGTGGAAACACCATATATTTT | CASSQDPARGGNTIYF
TRBD2 | TRBJ2-5 | . | TRBV13 | TGTGCCAGCAGCTCCCAGGGGGGGACTAGCGGGAGTATCTCAGAGACCCAGTACTTC | CASSSQGGTSGSISETQYF
. | TRBJ1-5 | few | TRBV10-3 | TGTGCCACTGCGCTTAATAGCAATCAGCCCCAGCATTTT | CATALNSNQPQHF
TRBD1 | TRBJ2-3 | . | TRBV29-1 | TGCAGCGTCCGTTACGGGAACAGGGGGTCAGATACGCAGTATTTT | CSVRYGNRGSDTQYF
. | TRBJ2-7 | . | TRBV18 | TGTGCCAGCTCACCCCACGTCCAGGGTTCCGACGAGCAGTACTTC | CASSPHVQGSDEQYF
. | TRBJ1-5 | . | TRBV4-1 | TGCGCCAGCAGCCAAGATAGAGGAGATCAGCCCCAGCATTTT | CASSQDRGDQPQHF
TRBD1 | TRBJ1-6 | . | TRBV27 | TGTGCCAGCAGTGGCTACAGGGGAGAGAATTCACCCCTCCACTTT | CASSGYRGENSPLHF
. | TRBJ1-1 | . | TRBV6-5 | TGTGCCAGCAGTTACGTGCAGGCGGGCACTGAAGCTTTCTTT | CASSYVQAGTEAFF
TRBD2 | TRBJ2-3 | . | TRBV7-3 | TGTGCCAGCAGCCCGGCGACTAGCGGCTATACGCAGTATTTT | CASSPATSGYTQYF
. | TRBJ2-5 | . | TRBV7-3 | TGTGCCAGCAGCTTATGGGGCGGGGCTGAGACCCAGTACTTC | CASSLWGGAETQYF
. | TRBJ1-1 | few | TRBV2 | TGTGCCAGCAGTGAGGAACAGGTACACACTGAAGCTTTCTTT | CASSEEQVHTEAFF
. | TRBJ2-7 | . | TRBV11-2 | TGTGCCAGCAGCTTAAACTTATACTACGAGCAGTACTTC | CASSLNLYYEQYF
TRBD1 | TRBJ2-7 | . | TRBV28 | TGTGCCACTGCAGGGGGCTCCTACGAGCAGTACTTC | CATAGGSYEQYF
. | TRBJ2-7 | . | TRBV6-5 | TGTGCCAGCAGTTCCCCAGGCTCCTACGAGCAGTACTTC | CASSSPGSYEQYF
TRBD2 | TRBJ2-1 | . | TRBV28 | TGTGCCAGCACCCCCCCGGGACTAGGGTTCAATGAGCAGTTCTTC | CASTPPGLGFNEQFF
. | TRBJ1-1 | . | TRBV28 | TGTGCCAGCGGGGGGGATCGGGCCTTAACTGAAGCTTTCTTT | CASGGDRALTEAFF
TRBD2 | TRBJ2-1 | . | TRBV4-3 | TGCGCCAGCAGCTTTAGCGGGACCTACAATGAGCAGTTCTTC | CASSFSGTYNEQFF
. | TRBJ2-6 | few | TRBV2 | TGTGCCAGCACTCCATATTCTCTACTCCTCTTTGGCTCTGGGGCCAACGTCCTGACTTTC | CASTPYSLLLFGSGANVLTF
. | TRBJ2-7 | . | TRBV18 | TGTGCCAGCTCACCAATCTCCGGGGTAACTGGCGAGCAGTACTTC | CASSPISGVTGEQYF
. | TRBJ1-2 | . | TRBV6-4 | TGTGCCAGCAGTGCCGGAGCTAACTATGGCTACACCTTC | CASSAGANYGYTF
TRBD2 | TRBJ2-2 | . | TRBV18 | TGTGCCAGCTCACCACGACCGGGACTAGCGGGCCCCGGGGAGCTGTTTTTT | CASSPRPGLAGPGELFF
TRBD1 | TRBJ2-7 | . | TRBV27 | TGTGCCAGCAGGGGTACAGGGGCAGGGGAAGACGAGCAGTACTTC | CASRGTGAGEDEQYF
. | TRBJ1-6 | . | TRBV7-3 | TGTGCCAGCAGCTTAAGGGCCAGGGGTGATTCACCCCTCCACTTT | CASSLRARGDSPLHF
. | TRBJ1-2 | . | TRBV30 | TGTGCCTGGAGTCGGGACACAAACTATGGCTACACCTTC | CAWSRDTNYGYTF
. | TRBJ1-1 | . | TRBV6-1 | TGTGCCAGCAAGGTCCAGGGTCTGACTGAAGCTTTCTTT | CASKVQGLTEAFF
TRBD1 | TRBJ1-2 | . | TRBV5-8 | TGTGCCAGCAGCTCCTGGACAGGGCCCGGCTACACCTTC | CASSSWTGPGYTF
TRBD1 | TRBJ2-7 | once | TRBV5-5 | TGTGCCAGCACCTCTCGCCGGGACAGGGTAACCTACGAGCAGTACTTC | CASTSRRDRVTYEQYF
TRBD1 | TRBJ2-1 | . | TRBV6-1 | TGTGCCAGCAGCAATCCGGGACAGGGGCTAGATGAGCAGTTCTTC | CASSNPGQGLDEQFF
TRBD1 | TRBJ1-2 | . | TRBV28 | TGTGCCAGCATTCGGACAGGGAACTATGGCTACACCTTC | CASIRTGNYGYTF
. | TRBJ2-7 | . | TRBV11-2 | TGTGCCAGCAGCTCCTGGACTGAATCTGGCTACGAGCAGTACTTC | CASSSWTESGYEQYF
. | TRBJ1-2 | few | TRBV27 | TGTGCCAGCAGTTTATCGCCCCGAACCGGGTCAGCCTATGGCTACACCTTC | CASSLSPRTGSAYGYTF
TRBD1 | TRBJ1-2 | . | TRBV2 | TGTGCCAGCAACCCACAGGGGAGTGGGTCTAACACCTTC | CASNPQGSGSNTF
TRBD1 | TRBJ2-3 | . | TRBV18 | TGTGCCAGCTCACCGGGACAGGGGGCAGATACGCAGTATTTT | CASSPGQGADTQYF
. | TRBJ2-6 | few | TRBV18 | TGTGCCAGCTCACCCCAAACCGACAGGCCTGGGGCCAACGTCCTGACTTTC | CASSPQTDRPGANVLTF
. | TRBJ1-5 | . | TRBV30 | TGTGCCTGGGGGGGAGGGCCTGGTCAGCCCCAGCATTTT | CAWGGGPGQPQHF
. | TRBJ2-2 | . | TRBV28 | TGTGCCAGCACCCTGACAGTCACCGGGGAGCTGTTTTTT | CASTLTVTGELFF
. | TRBJ1-4 | once | TRBV5-4 | TGTGCCAGCAGCCTCAGTCGTGCAACTAATGAAAAACTGTTTTTT | CASSLSRATNEKLFF
. | TRBJ2-7 | . | TRBV7-2 | TGTGCCAGCAGCTTAAGTCAGGGCCTGGAAAACGAGCAGTACTTC | CASSLSQGLENEQYF
. | TRBJ2-1 | . | TRBV4-2 | TGTGCCAGCAGCCGGTCTAGCGTAACCTCCTACAATGAGCAGTTCTTC | CASSRSSVTSYNEQFF
. | TRBJ2-5 | . | TRBV7-2 | TGTGCCAGCAGCTTCAGTATGAAGACCCAGTACTTC | CASSFSMKTQYF
. | TRBJ2-7 | . | TRBV4-2 | TGTGCCAGCAGCCAAGGATACGGTTCCTACGAGCAGTACTTC | CASSQGYGSYEQYF
TRBD2 | TRBJ2-3 | once | TRBV5-4 | TGTGCCAGCAGCCTGAGGCTAGCGGGGGGGCCCACAGATACGCAGTATTTT | CASSLRLAGGPTDTQYF
TRBD1 | TRBJ1-1 | few | TRBV25-1 | TGTGCCTATCCCGCGCCGGACAGGGCGGGGACTGAAGCTTTCTTT | CAYPAPDRAGTEAFF